The present T cell receptor beta chain was sequenced within a study of blood T cell repertoires in COVID-19. Turning to the study itself: Sites in the United States, Italy and Spain provided acute and convalescent COVID-19 samples. PBMCs, B-cell-depleted T cells, or T cells provided the cDNA or gDNA that made up the material.

This CDR3 comprises 11 residues. Per germline, CDR1 ENHRY and CDR2 SYGVKD. The germline V and J ends were trimmed by 4 bases and 8 bases, with 6 bases remaining between them. Generated by immunoSEQ multiplex PCR, the TCRdb table keeps only in-frame clones and is missing some. Of approximately 160,000 clones detected, 90% appear once; the ten largest clones hold 18%. The sample holds one count of this clone. Sequences were obtained from peripheral blood. The sequence was collected from a man aged 55-75 years with active or convalescent COVID-19. The V gene is TRBV10-3, the J gene TRBJ2-1; no definite D call. DNA for the CDR3: TGTGCCATCAGTGGGCTCGATGAGCAGTTCTTC. It encodes CAISGLDEQFF.